This TCR beta chain was profiled in a study of T cell repertoires in cytomegalovirus infection. Study context: CMV epitopes that were recently identified and HLA-C-restricted were used alongside well-studied HLA-B-restricted ones. TCR beta signatures that were public indicated CMV infection and matching HLA type.

Regarding the study as a whole: It was HLA-C-restricted CMV-specific TCR beta clonotypes that dominated the response ex vivo. Identification of carriers of CMV plus the relevant HLA was performed using cumulative public TCR beta family frequency.

To note about this clonotype: Its specificity is unknown.

TCRdb re-derived calls from the reads in MiXCR, one entry per CDR3 protein. The sample includes 200,000 to 250,000 distinct CDR3 sequences, around 40% of them seen just once. This CDR3 has 15 residues. Germline assignment: CDR1 MDHEN and CDR2 SYDVKM. The V segment lost 5 bases and the J segment 3 bases; nucleotides outside the gene matches: 6. This clonotype originated in a human donor in good health (CMV status not recorded). Some clones in this sample may be carry-over from other donors' samples. The source material was CD8+ T cells from cultured PBMCs, sampled from culture after CMV antigen stimulation. This chain connects TRBV28 to TRBJ1-2, with TRBD1 identical over 10 bases. The CDR3 DNA is TGTGCCAGCAGTCACGGACAGGGGGTCTACTATGGCTACACCTTC. Protein sequence: CASSHGQGVYYGYTF.